The present T cell receptor beta chain was sequenced within a study of Graves' ophthalmopathy and Graves' hyperthyroidism. Notes on the study in general: Progression of ophthalmopathy was predicted by the model with about 68% sensitivity and 72% to 85% specificity. In blood, most expanded thyroid clonotypes above 0.001 frequency were also detected. Discriminating ophthalmopathy from stable hyperthyroidism, a 13-signature model attained a sensitivity of over 85% and a specificity of about 83%.

The CDR3 is 15 amino acids. Per germline, CDR1 SGHVS and CDR2 FNYEAQ. Trimming took off 4 bases at V and 3 bases at J, with 16 bases between the two ends. The study enrolled ophthalmopathy donors with moderate-to-severe activity, CAS ≥3, NOSPECS ≥4 and duration under 3 months. Amplification of TCR beta CDR3 regions used RNA transcripts. The library came from an HTBI-primed first-round RT-PCR and a second-round multiplex PCR. TCRdb passed the multiplex PCR reads through MiXCR, listing each CDR3 protein once. The sample lists about 740,000 distinct CDR3 sequences; approximately 40% were seen once. Of note for this clonotype: Its antigen is currently unknown.

The sequence derives from an adult man with Graves' ophthalmopathy. The chain combines TRBV7-6 with TRBJ2-7; possible D gene TRBD2, 6 bases. The sample was peripheral blood. Written as DNA, the CDR3 is TGTGCCAGCAGCTCCCCTATTGAGGGAGGCTACGAGCAGTACTTC. Encoded protein: CASSSPIEGGYEQYF.